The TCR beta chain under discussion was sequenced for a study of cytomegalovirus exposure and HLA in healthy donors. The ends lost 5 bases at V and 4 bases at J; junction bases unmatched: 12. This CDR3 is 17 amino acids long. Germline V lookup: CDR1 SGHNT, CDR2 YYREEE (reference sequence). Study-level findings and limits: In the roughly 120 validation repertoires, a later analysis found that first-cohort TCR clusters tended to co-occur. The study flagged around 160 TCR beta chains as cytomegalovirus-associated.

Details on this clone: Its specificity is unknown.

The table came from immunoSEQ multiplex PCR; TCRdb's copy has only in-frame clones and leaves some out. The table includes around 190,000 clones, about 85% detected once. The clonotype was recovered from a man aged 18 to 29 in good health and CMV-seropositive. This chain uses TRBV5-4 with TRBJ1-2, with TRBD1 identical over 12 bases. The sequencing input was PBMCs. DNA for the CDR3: TGTGCCAGCAGTCGAGGGACAGGGGGCCACCTAGGCTATGGCTACACCTTC. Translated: CASSRGTGGHLGYGYTF. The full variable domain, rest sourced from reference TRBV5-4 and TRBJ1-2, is ETGVTQSPTHLIKTRGQQVTLRCSSQSGHNTVSWYQQALGQGPQFIFQYYREEENGRGNFPPRFSGLQFPNYSSELNVNALELDDSALYLCASSRGTGGHLGYGYTFGSGTRLTVV.